This entry features one TCR beta chain sequence. This sample includes further DNA sequences coding for the same CDR3. This entry comes from a study of shared clonotypes between healthy human individuals. Assay runs were performed at deep level. Source study methods: Because ImmunoSEQ provided only junction sequences with no quality scores, the filtering differed. The data were produced by immunoSEQ multiplex PCR, yet TCRdb's version contains in-frame clones alone and is incomplete. D and trimming come from the DNA, and the V and J calls and clone size come from that table. Of 400,000 to 500,000 clones in the sample, about 80% are singletons; the top ten hold 9.5% to 15%. The CDR3 sequence is 14 residues long. Deletions cut 0 bases from V and 6 bases from J, with 10 bases between. CDR1 SGHDN and CDR2 FVKESK come from the germline V gene. Without sorting, samples used about 90 million PBMCs for genomic DNA.

Sequencing was done on a sample of PBMCs. This TCR was sampled from a woman aged 40-49 years in good health. Some clones in this sample may be carry-over from other donors' samples. This chain joins TRBV14 and TRBJ2-3; D may be TRBD1 or TRBD2 (6 bases each). In DNA form, the CDR3 reads TGTGCCAGCAGCCAAGATTGGGGGGCGGATACGCAGTATTTT. It yields the protein CASSQDWGADTQYF.